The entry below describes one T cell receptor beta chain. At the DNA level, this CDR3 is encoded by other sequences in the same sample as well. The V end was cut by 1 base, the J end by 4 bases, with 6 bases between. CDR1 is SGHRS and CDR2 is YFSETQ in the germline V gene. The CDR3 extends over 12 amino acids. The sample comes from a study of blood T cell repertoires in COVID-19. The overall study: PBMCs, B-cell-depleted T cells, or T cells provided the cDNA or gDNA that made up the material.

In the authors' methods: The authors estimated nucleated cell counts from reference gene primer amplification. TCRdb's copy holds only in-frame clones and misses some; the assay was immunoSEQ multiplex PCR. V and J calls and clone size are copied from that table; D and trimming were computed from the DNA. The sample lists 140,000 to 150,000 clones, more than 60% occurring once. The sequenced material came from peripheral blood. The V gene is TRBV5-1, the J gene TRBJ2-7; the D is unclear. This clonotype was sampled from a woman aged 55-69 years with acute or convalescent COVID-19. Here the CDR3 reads CASSLTDYEQYF. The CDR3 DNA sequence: TGCGCCAGCAGCTTGACAGATTACGAGCAGTACTTC.